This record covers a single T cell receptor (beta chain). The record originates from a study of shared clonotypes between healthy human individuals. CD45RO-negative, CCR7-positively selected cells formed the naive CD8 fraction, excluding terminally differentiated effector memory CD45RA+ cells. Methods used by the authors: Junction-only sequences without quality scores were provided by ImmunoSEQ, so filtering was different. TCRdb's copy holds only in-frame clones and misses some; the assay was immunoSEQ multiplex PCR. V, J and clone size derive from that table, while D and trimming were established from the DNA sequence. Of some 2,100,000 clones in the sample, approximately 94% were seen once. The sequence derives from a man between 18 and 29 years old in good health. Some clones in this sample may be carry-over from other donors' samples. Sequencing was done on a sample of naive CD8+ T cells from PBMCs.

The CDR3 is CASRFGAGELFF. The CDR3, as DNA: TGTGCCAGCAGGTTTGGGGCCGGGGAGCTGTTTTTT. V gene TRBV9 combines with J gene TRBJ2-2, with D unclear. Germline CDR1 and CDR2: SGDLS and YYNGEE. The CDR3 length is 12 residues. V was cut by 5 bases and J by 6 bases, with 8 bases left in between.